Below, 30 T cell receptor beta chains from the same sample are listed, as sequenced in a study of graft-versus-host responses after intestinal transplantation. Antigens of these TCRs are unknown. Clones were read by immunoSEQ multiplex PCR, and TCRdb kept only the in-frame ones, dropping some. The repertoire consists of about 86,000 clones, with around 90% occurring once and the leading ten covering about 0.27%. Here the sequenced sample was unstimulated CD4+ T cells sorted from spleen or lymph node cells, taken before transplant. The receptors stem from a human donor who was the organ donor for an intestinal transplant.

The chain recombines TRBV27 with TRBJ2-2; maybe TRBD1 (6 bases). The CDR3 has 17 residues. Germline assignment: CDR1 MNHEY and CDR2 SMNVEV (reference sequence). Trimming took 3 bases from V and 5 from J, leaving 19 bases between them. The CDR3 protein is CASSFPPGARGTGELFF. The CDR3, as DNA: TGTGCCAGCAGTTTCCCTCCAGGGGCGAGGGGAACCGGGGAGCTGTTTTTT.

The chain uses TRBV7-2 and TRBJ2-1; weak D call: TRBD2 (5 bases). Trimming cost V 3 bases and J 2 bases, with 11 bases left between them. From germline, CDR1 is SGHTA and CDR2 FQGNSA. The CDR3 contains 15 residues. Here the CDR3 reads CASSFTSSAYNEQFF. CDR3 sequence (DNA): TGTGCCAGCAGCTTTACTAGTTCGGCCTACAATGAGCAGTTCTTC.

The rearrangement links TRBV6-1 to TRBJ2-7; TRBD1 matches 8 bases. CDR3 length equals 15 residues. V shed 2 bases, J shed 4 bases, and the junction held 7 bases outside the gene matches. Germline V CDR1 and CDR2: MNHNS, SASEGT. The CDR3 loop is CASSEYPQGAYEQYF. CDR3 nucleotides: TGTGCCAGCAGTGAATACCCTCAGGGGGCATACGAGCAGTACTTC.

This chain links TRBV27 with TRBJ1-1, with 9 bases that match TRBD1. CDR1 is MNHEY, CDR2 SMNVEV, per germline (reference sequence). This CDR3 contains 14 residues. The junction had 5 bases not matched to a gene; V was cut back by 6 bases and J by 3 bases. Here the CDR3 DNA reads TGTGCCAGCAGGGGACAGGGCAAGGACACTGAAGCTTTCTTT. This codes for CASRGQGKDTEAFF.

This chain joins TRBV2 and TRBJ2-7; 7 nucleotides align to TRBD1. J lost 2 bases, V lost 7 bases, and 8 bases had no gene match. CDR1 and CDR2 from the germline V gene are SNHLY and FYNNEI. The CDR3 totals 14 residues. CDR3 DNA sequence: TGTGCCAGCAAAGACAGGGCGGTTACCTACGAGCAGTACTTC. Translating it yields CASKDRAVTYEQYF.

The chain employs TRBV7-2 and TRBJ2-3; 8 bases fit TRBD2. CDR1 is SGHTA and CDR2 is FQGNSA in the germline V gene. Trimming at V came to 4 bases and at J to 3 bases, leaving 3 bases not matched to a gene. The CDR3 covers 14 residues. The CDR3 DNA is TGTGCCAGCAGCTCAAAGCGGGAGACAGATACGCAGTATTTT. Its protein product is CASSSKRETDTQYF.

The V gene is TRBV27, the J gene TRBJ2-5; 11 bases align to TRBD2. J gave up 2 bases and V 5 bases, and 4 bases lay outside the gene matches. CDR1 is MNHEY and CDR2 is SMNVEV in the germline V gene (reference sequence). The CDR3 extends over 15 amino acids. CDR3 in amino acids: CASSRTSGQQETQYF. The CDR3 coding sequence is TGTGCCAGCAGTCGGACTAGCGGGCAACAAGAGACCCAGTACTTC.

This clone was observed a handful of times. The same CDR3 arises from other DNA sequences in this sample as well. V gene TRBV7-3 combines with J gene TRBJ2-1, with 13 bases lining up with TRBD2. There are 15 residues in the CDR3. V lost 3 bases to trimming and J lost 5 bases; unmatched junction nucleotides: 1. CDR1 is SGHTA and CDR2 is FQGTGA in the germline V gene. The CDR3 reads CASSFGLAGDNEQFF. Written as DNA, the CDR3 is TGTGCCAGCAGCTTTGGACTAGCGGGAGACAATGAGCAGTTCTTC.

This clone showed up just once. V gene TRBV7-6 combines with J gene TRBJ2-7; D perhaps matches TRBD1 (6 bases). The germline V gene has CDR1 SGHVS and CDR2 FNYEAQ. The V gene lost 2 bases and the J gene lost 7 bases, with 18 bases spanning the gap. This CDR3 has 15 residues. The CDR3 DNA follows: TGTGCCAGCAGCTTACGGCGAGCTTCAGGGGAAGAGCAGTACTTC. It codes for CASSLRRASGEEQYF.

The chain is built from TRBV4-1 and TRBJ2-5, with 15 bases fitting TRBD2. V dropped 3 bases and J dropped 3; count of bases not matched to a gene: 2. Germline V gives CDR1 MGHRA, CDR2 YSYEKL. The CDR3 runs to 16 residues. The CDR3, as DNA: TGCGCCAGCAGCCACAGGACTAGCGGGGGGGAAGAGACCCAGTACTTC. Protein sequence: CASSHRTSGGEETQYF.

This clone was recorded only once. The V gene is TRBV5-6, the J gene TRBJ2-5; TRBD2 matches 11 bases. This CDR3 contains 17 residues. The germline V gene encodes CDR1 SGHDT and CDR2 YYEEEE. After removal of 7 bases from V and 7 bases from J, the junction contained 18 bases not matched to a gene. The CDR3 coding sequence is TGTGCCAGCGCCAGAACGGTGACTAGCGGGGTCCAGGGGACCCAGTACTTC. It translates to CASARTVTSGVQGTQYF. The full variable domain, with the rest looked up from reference TRBV5-6 and TRBJ2-5, is DAGVTQSPTHLIKTRGQQVTLRCSPKSGHDTVSWYQQALGQGPQFIFQYYEEEERQRGNFPDRFSGHQFPNYSSELNVNALLLGDSALYLCASARTVTSGVQGTQYFGPGTRLLVL.

The V gene is TRBV13, the J gene TRBJ1-2; no firm D call. Germline V lookup: CDR1 PRHDT, CDR2 FYEKMQ (reference sequence). The CDR3 runs to 13 residues. The germline V and J ends were trimmed by 7 bases and 1 base, with 10 bases remaining between them. The CDR3: CASKAGLNYGYTF. In DNA form, the CDR3 reads TGTGCCAGCAAGGCGGGCCTTAACTATGGCTACACCTTC. The variable domain in full, completed from reference TRBV13 and TRBJ1-2, reads AAGVIQSPRHLIKEKRETATLKCYPIPRHDTVYWYQQGPGQDPQFLISFYEKMQSDKGSIPDRFSAQQFSDYHSELNMSSLELGDSALYFCASKAGLNYGYTFGSGTRLTVV.

This chain links TRBV6-5 with TRBJ1-2; unclear D gene. The CDR3 runs to 13 residues. The ends were cut back, 8 bases at V and 4 bases at J, with 14 bases in the middle. The germline CDR1 and CDR2 sequences are MNHEY and SVGAGI. CDR3 nucleotides: TGTGCCAGCCGCGGTGCAAATTCCTATGGCTACACCTTC. As protein: CASRGANSYGYTF.

This clone was picked up a small number of times. The V gene is TRBV5-6, the J gene TRBJ2-3; no firm D call. V was pared by 1 base and J by 2 bases, with 5 bases between. Germline V gene data show CDR1 as SGHDT and CDR2 as YYEEEE. The CDR3 runs to 13 residues. The CDR3 reads CASSLQVTDTQYF. CDR3 nucleotides: TGTGCCAGCAGCTTGCAGGTCACAGATACGCAGTATTTT. The full variable domain, rest sourced from reference TRBV5-6 and TRBJ2-3, is DAGVTQSPTHLIKTRGQQVTLRCSPKSGHDTVSWYQQALGQGPQFIFQYYEEEERQRGNFPDRFSGHQFPNYSSELNVNALLLGDSALYLCASSLQVTDTQYFGPGTRLTVL.

The chain recombines TRBV9 with TRBJ2-7; the D gene is possibly TRBD2 (6 bases). CDR1 is SGDLS, CDR2 YYNGEE, per germline. Trimming took 7 bases from V and 2 from J, leaving 16 bases between them. The CDR3 is made up of 14 amino acids. CDR3 region: CASGRGLYTYEQYF. Here the CDR3 DNA reads TGTGCCAGCGGCCGGGGACTCTACACCTACGAGCAGTACTTC.

This clone was recorded once. V and J are TRBV18 and TRBJ1-4, with TRBD1 matching over 7 bases. This CDR3 has 15 amino acids. Trimming removed 3 bases from V and 6 bases from J; junction bases left unmatched: 7. Germline CDR1 reads KGHSH; CDR2 reads LQKENI. The CDR3 reads CASSPPGQRYEKLFF. The CDR3 coding sequence is TGTGCCAGCTCACCCCCGGGACAGCGATATGAAAAACTGTTTTTT.

The genes are TRBV5-4 and TRBJ1-2; 11 bases match TRBD1. CDR1 is SGHNT, CDR2 YYREEE, per germline (reference sequence). This CDR3 comprises 15 residues. The junction had 8 bases not matched to a gene; V was cut back by 2 bases and J by 8 bases. The CDR3 nucleotides read TGTGCCAGCAGCTTCGCAGGGACAGGGGGTTACGGCTACACCTTC. Translating it yields CASSFAGTGGYGYTF.

The chain uses TRBV9 and TRBJ2-3; D is unresolved. V gave up 5 bases and J gave up 4 bases, with 11 bases separating them. Germline-derived CDR1 and CDR2 are SGDLS and YYNGEE. CDR3 length equals 13 residues. CDR3 loop: CASSLSIPDTQYF. The CDR3 bases are TGTGCCAGCAGTCTTAGTATCCCAGATACGCAGTATTTT.

The chain employs TRBV28 and TRBJ2-7; 8 nucleotides line up with TRBD2. Germline CDR1 reads MDHEN; CDR2 reads SYDVKM. CDR3 length: 11 amino acids. In nucleotides, the CDR3 is TGTGCGGCGGGAGGAGCGGACGAGCAGTACTTC. Protein: CAAGGADEQYF.

CDR3 residues: CASSPRTGENEKLFF. CDR3 coding DNA: TGTGCCAGCTCACCAAGGACAGGGGAAAATGAAAAACTGTTTTTT. The chain carries TRBV18 and TRBJ1-4, with 9 nucleotides matching TRBD1. The CDR3 extends over 15 amino acids. The junction had 3 bases not matched to a gene; V was cut back by 2 bases and J by 5 bases. In germline, CDR1 is KGHSH, CDR2 LQKENI.

The V call is TRBV7-9, the J call TRBJ1-2, with a weak D call TRBD1 (6 bases). V dropped 6 bases and J dropped 3 bases, with 14 bases sitting between them. CDR1 and CDR2 (germline): SEHNR, FQNEAQ (reference sequence). The CDR3 runs 14 residues. The CDR3 nucleotides are TGTGCCAGCAGGGTAGGGGGTACCGACTATGGCTACACCTTC. Protein: CASRVGGTDYGYTF.

This sequence joins TRBV28 and TRBJ2-1; 7 nucleotides agree with TRBD2. The CDR3 runs to 15 residues. V trimming: 5 bases; J trimming: 2 bases; junction bases outside the gene matches: 6. The germline CDR1 and CDR2 sequences are MDHEN and SYDVKM. The CDR3 DNA reads TGTGCCAGCAGTATCACCGGGACTACCTACAATGAGCAGTTCTTC. Amino acids: CASSITGTTYNEQFF.

The rearrangement links TRBV5-5 to TRBJ2-7, with D possibly matching TRBD1 (5 bases). Germline V gene sequence: CDR1 SGHKS, CDR2 YYEKEE (reference sequence). The V and J ends lost 4 bases and 2 bases respectively, with 13 bases between them. This CDR3 contains 14 residues. The CDR3 nucleotides read TGTGCCAGCAGCGGCCTAACAGGAACCTACGAGCAGTACTTC. Amino acid sequence: CASSGLTGTYEQYF.

The gene calls are TRBV7-3 and TRBJ2-1, with 12 bases lining up with TRBD2. CDR3 length equals 15 residues. After removal of 4 bases from V and 10 bases from J, the junction contained 8 bases not matched to a gene. Per the germline V gene, CDR1 is SGHTA and CDR2 is FQGTGA. The CDR3 sequence: CASSSLAGGGSEQFF. The CDR3 DNA reads TGTGCCAGCAGCTCACTAGCGGGGGGAGGTTCCGAGCAGTTCTTC.

This chain uses TRBV4-1 with TRBJ2-5; TRBD2 might be the D (5 bases). Germline CDR1 reads MGHRA; CDR2 reads YSYEKL. The CDR3 has 14 residues. The V end lost 4 bases, the J end lost 1 base, and 10 bases lay between the germline ends. The CDR3 DNA sequence: TGCGCCAGCAGCCCAGCGGATAGCCAAGAGACCCAGTACTTC. Translation gives CASSPADSQETQYF.

The chain combines TRBV19 with TRBJ2-2; 7 bases match TRBD1. V lost 10 bases to trimming and J lost 6 bases; unmatched junction nucleotides: 14. Germline CDR1 and CDR2: LNHDA and SQIVND (reference sequence). CDR3 length: 15 residues. As DNA, the CDR3 is TGTGCCACCCCGGCGACAACAGGGGCGGCCGGGGAGCTGTTTTTT. As protein: CATPATTGAAGELFF. Filled out from reference TRBV19 and TRBJ2-2, the complete variable domain reads DGGITQSPKYLFRKEGQNVTLSCEQNLNHDAMYWYRQDPGQGLRLIYYSQIVNDFQKGDIAEGYSVSREKKESFPLTVTSAQKNPTAFYLCATPATTGAAGELFFGEGSRLTVL.

This chain uses TRBV13 with TRBJ2-3; 8 nucleotides match TRBD1. The J segment lost 6 bases and the V segment lost 5 bases, leaving 4 bases of the junction unmatched. The germline CDR1 and CDR2 sequences are PRHDT and FYEKMQ (reference sequence). The CDR3 totals 13 residues. The CDR3, as DNA: TGTGCCAGCAGCCCACGACAGGGGGATACGCAGTATTTT. Protein: CASSPRQGDTQYF.

This clone was seen a few times. This rearrangement joins TRBV5-1 to TRBJ2-7; TRBD2 is a possible D gene (5 bases). V lost 4 bases and J lost 1, with 15 bases in between. This CDR3 has 15 residues. The germline V gene has CDR1 SGHRS and CDR2 YFSETQ. CDR3 nucleotides: TGCGCCAGCAGCCCGGCCCCAGGAGGATCCTACGAGCAGTACTTC. It is translated as CASSPAPGGSYEQYF.

This rearrangement joins TRBV2 to TRBJ2-3; no clear D. This CDR3 spans 13 amino acids. The ends were cut back, 8 bases at V and 4 bases at J, with 13 bases in the middle. CDR1 SNHLY and CDR2 FYNNEI come from the germline V gene. The chain's CDR3 is CASGPPRADTQYF. DNA for the CDR3: TGTGCCAGCGGTCCCCCGCGCGCAGATACGCAGTATTTT.

CDR3 bases: TGTGCCAGCAGCGTTTACAGGGCCAATCAGCCCCAGCATTTT. Amino acid sequence: CASSVYRANQPQHF. This chain links TRBV5-8 with TRBJ1-5, with D perhaps TRBD1 (6 bases). In germline, CDR1 is SGHTS, CDR2 YDEGEE. The ends were cut back, 4 bases at V and 3 bases at J, with 11 bases in the middle. The CDR3 length is 14 residues.